This T cell receptor (beta chain) derives from a study of tumor-infiltrating lymphocytes in primary liver carcinoma. Background on the study: Samples produced roughly 3.5 to 7.5 million productive TCRbeta reads, comparable across tissue types.

CDR1 and CDR2 (germline): SQVTM, ANQGSEA. The CDR3 has 14 residues. Germline DNA was also extracted, with blood RNA taken from unsorted whole blood. The authors made TCR beta cDNA from about 500 ng total RNA with a constant-region primer. Three nested multiplex PCR rounds, a slightly modified ARM-PCR, produced the libraries for TCR beta. TRBV1-TRBV30 forward primers paired with a C-beta reverse primer were used in the first two PCR rounds, which ran approximately 10 cycles each. MiXCR, run by TCRdb on the multiplex PCR reads, gives a single entry per CDR3 protein. The sample has about 300,000 distinct CDR3 sequences, around three fifths seen once. As regards this clonotype: One end of the junction varies from germline; a read error may be responsible.

The clonotype was recovered from a man aged 35-49 years with primary liver carcinoma and hepatitis B virus infection. The chain uses TRBV29-1 and TRBJ1-4, with 8 nucleotides matching TRBD1. Sequences were obtained from peripheral blood. DNA for the CDR3: TGCAACGTTGTTCCCCAGGGGGCGGATGAAAAACTGTCTTTT. Translating gives CNVVPQGADEKLSF.